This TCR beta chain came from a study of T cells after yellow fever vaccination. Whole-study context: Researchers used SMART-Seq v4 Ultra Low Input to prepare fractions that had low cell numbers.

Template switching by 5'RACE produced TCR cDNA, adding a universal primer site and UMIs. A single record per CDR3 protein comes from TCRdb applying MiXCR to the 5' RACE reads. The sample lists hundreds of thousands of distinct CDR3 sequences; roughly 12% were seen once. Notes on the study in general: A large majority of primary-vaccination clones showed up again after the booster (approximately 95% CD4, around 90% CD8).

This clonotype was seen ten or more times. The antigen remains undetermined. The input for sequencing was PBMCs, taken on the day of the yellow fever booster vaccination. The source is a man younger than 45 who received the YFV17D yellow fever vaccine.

Here the CDR3 DNA reads TGTGCCAGCAGCTTAGCGTTGGGGGCCGGGCAGCCCCAGCATTTT. It translates to CASSLALGAGQPQHF. The chain has TRBV7-6 and TRBJ1-5; tentatively, D is TRBD1 (6 bases). CDR3 length: 15 amino acids. Looked up from germline, CDR1 is SGHVS and CDR2 is FNYEAQ. Trimming took off 0 bases at V and 7 bases at J, with 13 bases between the two ends.